This TCR beta chain appears in the sequencing data of a study of T cells in localized non-small cell lung cancer. As regards this clone: What it binds is not known.

The assay was immunoSEQ multiplex PCR, and TCRdb's table has in-frame clones only and misses some. Among 24,000 or so clones listed, 86% were seen once. Study outcomes and limitations: A denser population of T cells in blood accompanied longer overall survival.

V gave up 6 bases and J gave up 4 bases; unmatched junction bases: 11. The CDR3 length is 15 residues. CDR1 and CDR2 from the germline V gene are SNHLY and FYNNEI. The chain has TRBV2 and TRBJ2-5, with TRBD1 identical over 7 bases. This clonotype was obtained from a female donor older than 55 with stage I lung adenocarcinoma. Here the sequenced sample was peripheral blood, taken before any cancer treatment. The CDR3 spells CASSANDRARETQYF. For the CDR3, the DNA is TGTGCCAGCAGCGCTAACGACAGGGCGAGAGAGACCCAGTACTTC.